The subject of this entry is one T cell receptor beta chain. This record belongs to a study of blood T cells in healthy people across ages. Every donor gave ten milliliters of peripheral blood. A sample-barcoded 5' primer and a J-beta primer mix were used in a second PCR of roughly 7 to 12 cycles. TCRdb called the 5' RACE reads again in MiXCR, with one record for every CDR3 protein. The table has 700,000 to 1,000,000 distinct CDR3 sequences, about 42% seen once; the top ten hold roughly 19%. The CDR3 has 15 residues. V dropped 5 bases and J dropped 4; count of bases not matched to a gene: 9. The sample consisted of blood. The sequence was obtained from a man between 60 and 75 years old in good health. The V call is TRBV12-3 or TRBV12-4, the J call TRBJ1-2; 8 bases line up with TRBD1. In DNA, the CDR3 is TGTGCCAGCAGTCGAACCCGGGACAGGAGCTATGGCTACACCTTC. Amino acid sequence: CASSRTRDRSYGYTF.